A selection of T cell receptor beta chains follows, all from one sample in a study of T cell responses to AZD1222 COVID-19 vaccine. Repertoires were generated with immunoSEQ multiplex PCR, while TCRdb's copy carries only in-frame clones and drops some. The sample has around 100,000 clones; roughly 84% are singletons. The sequencing used peripheral blood, collected on day 0 of AZD1222 vaccination. The source is an adult in good health. Both conserved end residues are part of each CDR3. Some rows mark clone size as missing; the rest say once, few, many or name a class of expanded clone.

V	size	J	CDR3
TRBV5-3	once	TRBJ2-1	CARSLILGGRSYNEQFF
TRBV7-9	-	TRBJ1-1	CASSSLTGNTEAFF
TRBV5-4	-	TRBJ2-1	CASSLGTSGSYEQFF
TRBV7-7	once	TRBJ2-5	CASSSNRDRPWETQYF
TRBV2	once	TRBJ1-5	CASSVSFLNQPQHF
TRBV28	-	TRBJ1-1	CASSLRGLTNTEAFF
TRBV6-5	few	TRBJ2-1	CASSYSGWEGHEQFF
TRBV19	-	TRBJ1-1	CASSIGQVNTEAFF
TRBV27	-	TRBJ2-3	CASSLSGTGRSDTQYF
TRBV6-5	-	TRBJ1-6	CASSRDTWLGSPLHF